The entry that follows covers one T cell receptor (beta chain) sequence. Its antigen remains unknown. Method: immunoSEQ multiplex PCR; TCRdb's copy keeps in-frame clones and lacks some. The repertoire holds 55,000 or so clones, with 70% to 90% as singletons. This entry comes from a study of OX40 agonist ivuxolimab in advanced cancers. Study-wide background: Patients received ivuxolimab, an intravenous treatment, every 2 weeks at 0.01 to 10 mg/kg. Therapy given before enrollment (anti-PD-1, anti-PD-L1 or anti-CTLA-4) was allowed, and roughly 42% had some. Notes on the study in general: Clones of CD4+ and CD8+ blood T cells grew by week 6 at doses of 0.1 to 3.0 mg/kg. In general, CD8+ T cells held more expanded clones than CD4+ did, on average.

The source of this sequence is an adult with an advanced solid tumor such as melanoma, head and neck, liver or kidney cancer. The specimen was CD4+ or CD8+ T cells sorted from blood, collected in a trial of the OX40 agonist ivuxolimab.

This CDR3 reads CASSFQGADEKLFF. In DNA form, the CDR3 reads TGTGCCAGCAGTTTCCAGGGGGCAGATGAAAAACTGTTTTTT. This chain links TRBV2 with TRBJ1-4, with TRBD1 matching 8 bases. V gave up 5 bases and J gave up 6 bases; unmatched junction bases: 5. The CDR3 sequence is 14 residues long. In germline, CDR1 is SNHLY, CDR2 FYNNEI.